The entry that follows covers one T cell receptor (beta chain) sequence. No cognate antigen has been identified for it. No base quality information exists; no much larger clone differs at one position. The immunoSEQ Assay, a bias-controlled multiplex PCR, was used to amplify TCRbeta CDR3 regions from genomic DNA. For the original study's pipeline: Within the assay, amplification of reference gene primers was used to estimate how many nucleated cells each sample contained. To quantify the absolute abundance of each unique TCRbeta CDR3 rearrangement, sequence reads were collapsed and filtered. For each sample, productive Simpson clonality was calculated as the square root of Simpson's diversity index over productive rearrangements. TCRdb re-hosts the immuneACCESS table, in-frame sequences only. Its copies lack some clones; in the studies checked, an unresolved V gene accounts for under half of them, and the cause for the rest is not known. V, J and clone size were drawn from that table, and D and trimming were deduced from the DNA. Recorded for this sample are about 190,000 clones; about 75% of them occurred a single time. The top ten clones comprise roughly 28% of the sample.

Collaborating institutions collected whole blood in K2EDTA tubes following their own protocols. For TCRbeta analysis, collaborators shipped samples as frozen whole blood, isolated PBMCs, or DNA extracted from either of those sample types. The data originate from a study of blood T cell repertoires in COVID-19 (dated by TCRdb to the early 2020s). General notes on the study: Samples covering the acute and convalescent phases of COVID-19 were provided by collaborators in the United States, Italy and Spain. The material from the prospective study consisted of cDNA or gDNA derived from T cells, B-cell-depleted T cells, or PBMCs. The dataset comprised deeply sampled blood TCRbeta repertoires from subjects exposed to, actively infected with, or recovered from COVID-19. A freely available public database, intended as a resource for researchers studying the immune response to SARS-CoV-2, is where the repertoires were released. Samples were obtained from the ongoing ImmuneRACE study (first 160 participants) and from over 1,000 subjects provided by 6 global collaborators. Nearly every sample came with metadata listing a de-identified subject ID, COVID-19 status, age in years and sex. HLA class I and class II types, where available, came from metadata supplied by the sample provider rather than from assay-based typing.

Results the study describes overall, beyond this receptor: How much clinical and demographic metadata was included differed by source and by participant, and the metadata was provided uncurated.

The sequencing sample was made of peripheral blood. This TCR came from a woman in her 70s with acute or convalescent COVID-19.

At the DNA level, the sequence is TGTGCCAGCAGCCAGCCATACGGGAGCTCCTATAATTCACCCCTCCACTTT. This yields the protein CASSQPYGSSYNSPLHF. The chain is assembled from TRBV3-1 (or the pseudogene TRBV3-2) and TRBJ1-6, with the D gene not clear enough to name. The junction carries 12 bases between V and J, which are trimmed by 3 bases and 0 bases respectively. The germline V gene (reference sequence) provides CDR1 LGHDT and CDR2 YNNKEL. The CDR3 runs 17 residues from the cysteine to the phenylalanine. Kept here is only the CDR3 DNA, which spans 51 bases and is read in frame from base 1.